Given below is one TCR beta chain in context. The entry originates in a study of blood T cell repertoires in COVID-19. The wider study: Some COVID-19 samples were acute and others convalescent; all came from the United States, Italy and Spain. T cells, B-cell-depleted T cells, or PBMCs provided the cDNA or gDNA that served as material.

Original data processing: The assay estimated nucleated cells by amplifying reference gene primers. Profiling relied on immunoSEQ multiplex PCR, and the TCRdb table lists in-frame clones only, not all of them. The DNA was the basis for D and trimming; V, J and clone size are from that table. This sample carries some 250,000 clones, roughly 88% of them seen once, and the ten largest clones take about 0.64%. Sequenced sample: peripheral blood. This receptor was taken from a human donor in a cohort sampled during active COVID-19.

The CDR3 spells CASSENRGPLLNTIYF. The CDR3 DNA is TGTGCCAGCAGCGAAAACAGGGGACCTCTCTTAAACACCATATATTTT. The chain recombines TRBV7-2 with TRBJ1-3; 7 bases align to TRBD1. This CDR3 contains 16 residues. Per germline, CDR1 SGHTA and CDR2 FQGNSA. V gave up 5 bases and J gave up 6 bases; unmatched junction bases: 13.